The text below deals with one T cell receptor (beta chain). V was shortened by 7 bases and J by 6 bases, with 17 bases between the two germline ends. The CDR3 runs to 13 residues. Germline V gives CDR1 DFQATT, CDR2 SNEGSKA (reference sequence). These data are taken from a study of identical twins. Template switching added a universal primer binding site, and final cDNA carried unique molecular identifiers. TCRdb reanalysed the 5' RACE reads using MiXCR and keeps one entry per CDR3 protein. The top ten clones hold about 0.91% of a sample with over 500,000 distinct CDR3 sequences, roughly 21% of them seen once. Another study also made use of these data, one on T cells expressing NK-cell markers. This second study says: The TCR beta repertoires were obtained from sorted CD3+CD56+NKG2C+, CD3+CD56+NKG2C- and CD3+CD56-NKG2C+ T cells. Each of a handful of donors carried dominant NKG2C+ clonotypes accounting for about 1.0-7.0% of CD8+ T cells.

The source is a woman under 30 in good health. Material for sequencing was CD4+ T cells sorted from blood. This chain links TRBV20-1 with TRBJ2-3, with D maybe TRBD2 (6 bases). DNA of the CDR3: TGCAGTGTCGGGAGTCCCCCCGTGGATACGCAGTATTTT. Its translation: CSVGSPPVDTQYF.